These 13 T cell receptor beta chains came from one sample sequenced in a study of blood T cells in healthy people across ages. With a J-beta primer mix and a sample-barcoded 5' primer, a second PCR ran 7 to 11 cycles. A single record per CDR3 protein comes from TCRdb applying MiXCR to the 5' RACE reads. The data show approximately 810,000 distinct CDR3 sequences, 35% to 40% seen once. The specimen was blood. The receptors here all came from a man aged 18 to 29 in good health.

This clonotype was observed at least ten times. The genes are TRBV10-3 and TRBJ2-1; unclear D gene. Germline CDR1 and CDR2: ENHRY and SYGVKD. The CDR3 is 14 residues long. The V and J ends lost 6 bases and 4 bases respectively, with 13 bases between them. The CDR3 region has the DNA TGTGCCATCAGGCTCAGGTCCCCATACAATGAGCAGTTCTTC. Protein product: CAIRLRSPYNEQFF.

The J gene is TRBJ2-3, the V gene TRBV7-2, with D tentatively TRBD1 (6 bases). CDR1 is SGHTA and CDR2 is FQGNSA in the germline V gene. The CDR3 loop spans 14 amino acids. V gave up 5 bases and J gave up 4 bases, with 13 bases separating them. The CDR3 DNA is TGTGCCAGCAGCAAAAGGGGGTTCCCAGATACGCAGTATTTT. This sequence encodes CASSKRGFPDTQYF.

This clonotype was found many times. V gene TRBV4-1 combines with J gene TRBJ2-7, with 8 bases matching TRBD2. CDR3 length equals 15 residues. CDR1 is MGHRA, CDR2 YSYEKL, per germline. The V gene end was trimmed by 0 bases and the J gene end by 6 bases; junction bases not matched to a gene: 7. The CDR3 spells CASSQDPAGAVEQYF. DNA for the CDR3: TGCGCCAGCAGCCAAGATCCAGCGGGGGCGGTCGAGCAGTACTTC.

CDR3 nucleotide sequence: TGCGCCAGCAGCCAGAGCCGGACAGGGGGGAACACTGAAGCTTTCTTT. This sequence encodes CASSQSRTGGNTEAFF. This chain joins TRBV4-1 and TRBJ1-1; 10 bases fit TRBD1. Germline V gives CDR1 MGHRA, CDR2 YSYEKL. The CDR3 has 16 amino acids. With 3 bases clipped from V and 1 base from J, the junction kept 5 bases outside the gene matches.

This clonotype appeared a single time. The rearrangement joins TRBV28 to TRBJ1-5, with 7 bases fitting TRBD1. The junction had 6 bases not matched to a gene; V was cut back by 6 bases and J by 1 base. From germline, CDR1 is MDHEN and CDR2 SYDVKM. This CDR3 contains 15 residues. CDR3 loop: CASRRRTGSNQPQHF. CDR3 nucleotides: TGTGCCAGCAGAAGGAGGACAGGCAGCAATCAGCCCCAGCATTTT. Filled out from reference TRBV28 and TRBJ1-5, the complete variable domain reads DVKVTQSSRYLVKRTGEKVFLECVQDMDHENMFWYRQDPGLGLRLIYFSYDVKMKEKGDIPEGYSVSREKKERFSLILESASTNQTSMYLCASRRRTGSNQPQHFGDGTRLSIL.

This clonotype has more than one count but fewer than ten. CDR3 residues: CSAPGGTGETQYF. In DNA, the CDR3 is TGCAGTGCCCCGGGGGGCACGGGTGAGACCCAGTACTTC. The chain links TRBV20-1 to TRBJ2-5; possible D gene TRBD2, 7 bases. This CDR3 region has 13 residues. V was trimmed by 6 bases and J by 5 bases, leaving 16 bases between them. Germline V CDR1 and CDR2: DFQATT, SNEGSKA (reference sequence).

The V gene is TRBV9, the J gene TRBJ2-3, with D perhaps TRBD2 (7 bases). Trimming stripped 0 bases from V and 1 base from J, with 12 bases between. The CDR3 is 16 amino acids. Germline V gene data show CDR1 as SGDLS and CDR2 as YYNGEE. The CDR3 region is CASSVGTGGRTDTQYF. In DNA, the CDR3 is TGTGCCAGCAGCGTAGGGACGGGGGGCCGCACAGATACGCAGTATTTT.

For this clonotype: At one of its ends the junction is not consistent with the germline gene, which may arise from a read error. This sequence joins TRBV12-3 or TRBV12-4 and TRBJ2-1; D is unresolved. The CDR3 is 13 residues long. Here the CDR3 reads CASSFGRNNEQFF. The CDR3 nucleotides are TGTGCCAGCAGTTTTGGCAGGAACAACGAGCAGTTCTTC.

This clonotype showed up just a few times. The chain combines TRBV21-1 with TRBJ1-6; the D call TRBD1 from the table was never checked on the DNA. TRBV21-1 is listed as a pseudogene. The CDR3 spans 16 residues. The CDR3 region has the DNA TGTGCCAGCAGCAACGAGATTGGACAGAATCATTCACCCCTCCACTTT. This sequence encodes CASSNEIGQNHSPLHF.

In this sample, this clonotype turned up a few times. The rearrangement joins TRBV5-1 to TRBJ1-1, with D possibly being TRBD1 (6 bases). The ends were cut back, 3 bases at V and 5 bases at J, with 20 bases in the middle. Germline CDR1 and CDR2: SGHRS and YFSETQ. The CDR3 sequence is 16 residues long. The CDR3 region is CASSSVRGGAQTEAFF. The DNA of the CDR3 is TGCGCCAGCAGCTCCGTTCGGGGGGGGGCTCAGACTGAAGCTTTCTTT.

This clonotype was counted a few times. V and J are TRBV6-6 and TRBJ2-2; D gene ambiguous. Trimming took 4 bases from V and 9 from J, leaving 9 bases between them. CDR1 and CDR2 (germline): MNHNY, SVGAGI (reference sequence). The CDR3 covers 12 residues. The CDR3 DNA reads as TGTGCCAGCAGTTTTCCCGGTAGGGAGCTGTTTTTT. This translates into CASSFPGRELFF.

This clonotype was seen a few times. Here the CDR3 reads CASSLGSVINQPQHF. CDR3 coding DNA: TGTGCCAGCAGTTTAGGGTCAGTGATCAATCAGCCCCAGCATTTT. The rearrangement uses TRBV12-3 or TRBV12-4 and TRBJ1-5; no clear D gene. CDR3 length: 15 amino acids. Deletions cut 1 base from V and 3 bases from J, with 10 bases between.

This clonotype was detected many times. Its ends do not fully match the called genes, so a read error is possible. The gene calls are TRBV10-3 and TRBJ2-7, with 8 bases matching TRBD1. The CDR3 contains 16 residues. The germline V gene encodes CDR1 ENHRY and CDR2 SYGVKD. CDR3 DNA sequence: TGTGCTATCAGTGAGTCCAGGGACAGGCCGGGCTACGAGCAGTACTTC. It is translated as CAISESRDRPGYEQYF.